Sequencing of this TCR beta chain was carried out in a study of blood T cell repertoires in COVID-19. About the study: The United States, Italy and Spain were the sources of the acute and convalescent COVID-19 samples. The cDNA or gDNA used as material had been derived from T cells, B-cell-depleted T cells, or PBMCs.

Original processing methods: Reference gene primer amplification gave nucleated cell count estimates. Assay: immunoSEQ multiplex PCR; the TCRdb copy retains only in-frame clones and omits some. D and trimming come from the DNA, and the V and J calls and clone size come from that table. This sample has 37,000 or so clones, with under 90% found just once. Germline V gene sequence: CDR1 SGHTA, CDR2 FQGNSA. V lost 4 bases, J lost 3 bases, and 4 bases stayed unmatched. The CDR3 extends over 14 amino acids. V is TRBV7-2 and J is TRBJ2-7; 9 bases agree with TRBD2. Sequenced material: peripheral blood. This clonotype was sampled from a human donor in a cohort sampled during active COVID-19. CDR3 region: CASSSSGTNYEQYF. The CDR3 nucleotides are TGTGCCAGCAGCTCTAGCGGGACCAACTACGAGCAGTACTTC. Looking up the rest from reference TRBV7-2 and TRBJ2-7 gives the full variable domain: GAGVSQSPSNKVTEKGKDVELRCDPISGHTALYWYRQSLGQGLEFLIYFQGNSAPDKSGLPSDRFSAERTGGSVSTLTIQRTQQEDSAVYLCASSSSGTNYEQYFGPGTRLTVT.